This is a list of T cell receptor beta chains from one sample in a study of control samples from healthy donors and cancer patients. The data were produced by immunoSEQ multiplex PCR, yet TCRdb's version contains in-frame clones alone and is incomplete. The sample contains about 410,000 clones, about 93% of which appear only once. The sample was PBMCs. All receptors come from a man aged 35 to 55 with head and neck cancer. Each CDR3 is given with its conserved first and last residue.

v_call	j_call	cdr3_aa
TRBV9	TRBJ2-3	CASSGGLTRTDTQYF
TRBV4-2	TRBJ2-7	CASSQGNGVEQYF
TRBV25-1	TRBJ1-4	CASSGLQGENEKLFF
TRBV5-1	TRBJ2-3	CASRAKLGSTDTQYF
TRBV9	TRBJ1-1	CASSEPRENTEAFF
TRBV24-1	TRBJ2-5	CATSAEGQETQYF
TRBV20-1	TRBJ1-2	CSAVQGRGYTF
TRBV11-2	TRBJ2-1	CASSSVADSYNEQFF
TRBV29-1	TRBJ2-7	CSVRLAGAYEQYF
TRBV7-9	TRBJ1-3	CASSPSGESGNTIYF
TRBV4-2	TRBJ1-5	CASSQEPGVGSNQPQHF
TRBV3-1/TRBV3-2	TRBJ2-6	CASSPSLTGAGANVLTF
TRBV5-5	TRBJ2-1	CASSRLQGAVSYNEQFF
TRBV11-2	TRBJ2-7	CASSPLLGVSYEQYF
TRBV12-3/TRBV12-4	TRBJ2-2	CASSRSTGELFF
TRBV27	TRBJ1-1	CASSSDRAPSMNTEAFF
TRBV6-6	TRBJ1-2	CASTEGNHYGYTF
TRBV5-1	TRBJ1-2	CASSFGDRASYGYTF
TRBV19	TRBJ2-6	CASNLLGQSGANVLTF
TRBV6-2/TRBV6-3	TRBJ2-5	CASSSGRGQETQYF
TRBV25-1	TRBJ1-3	CASTPWGEAGNTIYF
TRBV7-3	TRBJ2-7	CASSLNGGNSYEQYF
TRBV5-4	TRBJ2-1	CASSLPDSYNEQFF
TRBV4-3	TRBJ1-2	CASSPVLLRRTGRIGGYTF
TRBV5-6	TRBJ2-2	CASSLVGGGAGELFF
TRBV5-6	TRBJ2-2	CASSYGTSGTNTGELFF
TRBV24-1	TRBJ2-4	CATSDGQGAEAKNIQYF
TRBV6-5	TRBJ1-3	CASSRQKRHGNTIYF
TRBV4-3	TRBJ1-2	CASSQEENYGYTF
TRBV9	TRBJ2-5	CASSPGSFQETQYF
TRBV28	TRBJ2-7	CASLGGRLYEQYF
TRBV6-1	TRBJ2-2	CASSSPAEPTGELFF
TRBV6-5	TRBJ1-2	CASRTDPGKGEGYTF
TRBV7-9	TRBJ1-3	CASSLDLRYSGNAIYF
TRBV6-5	TRBJ2-1	CASSGVGYEQFF
TRBV27	TRBJ2-7	CASSPGTSYEQYF
TRBV6-6	TRBJ1-1	CASRNEQGEAFF
TRBV24-1	TRBJ2-5	CATSAAPAAGGETQYF
TRBV2	TRBJ2-1	CASSSKLAGGRGEQFF
TRBV7-6	TRBJ2-7	CASSQRYRGGYEQYF
TRBV28	TRBJ2-1	CASSLTNEQFF
TRBV9	TRBJ2-1	CASSVDPGLAGPYPTEQFF
TRBV4-1	TRBJ2-3	CASSQGLTGAGTDTQYF
TRBV4-2	TRBJ1-4	CASSHRTGGRLPTMFF
TRBV19	TRBJ2-7	CASRKTGPYEQYF
TRBV10-2	TRBJ2-5	CASSESLAGGIYF
TRBV28	TRBJ2-7	CASRPTGDAYEQYF
TRBV5-1	TRBJ1-5	CASSLTGNQPQHF
TRBV7-3	TRBJ2-6	CASSSRPGQGLSSGANVLTF
TRBV5-6	TRBJ1-2	CASSLDRDLTNGYTF